Detailed here is one T cell receptor beta chain. Germline V gives CDR1 GTSNPN, CDR2 SVGIG (reference sequence). The CDR3 has 18 amino acids. V shed 1 base, J shed 1 base, and the junction held 13 bases outside the gene matches. The sample originates from a study of blood T cell repertoires in COVID-19. Produced via immunoSEQ multiplex PCR; TCRdb's table is partial and in-frame only. Of 150,000 or so clones in the sample, over 65% are singletons; the top ten hold 3%. Sequenced: peripheral blood. This sequence originates from a woman of 80 years or more with acute or convalescent COVID-19. The chain joins TRBV30 to TRBJ2-7; 10 bases line up with TRBD2. The CDR3 loop reads CAWSGPSGSTDRSYEQYF. The DNA of the CDR3 is TGTGCCTGGAGTGGTCCTAGCGGGAGTACCGATAGGTCCTACGAGCAGTACTTC.